The 17 T cell receptor beta chains below were found in one sample sequenced in a study of CD8+ T cells in alopecia areata. The treatment: oral pan-JAK inhibitor, 5-10 mg twice daily. Investigators isolated RNA and reverse transcribed it into cDNA to act as the sequencing template. The data were produced by immunoSEQ multiplex PCR, yet TCRdb's version contains in-frame clones alone and is incomplete. The table includes roughly 250,000 clones, 60% detected once. This material consisted of CD4+ T cells sorted from blood, taken around week 52, from a patient treated with tofacitinib. All receptors come from a human donor with alopecia areata.

This clone was counted a few times. The chain is built from TRBV15 and TRBJ2-7; D not certain. V was cut by 0 bases and J by 2 bases, with 5 bases left in between. Germline V CDR1 and CDR2: LNHNV, YYDKDF (reference sequence). This CDR3 spans 13 amino acids. The CDR3 DNA sequence: TGTGCCACCAGCAGAGATATCACCTACGAGCAGTACTTC. Its protein is CATSRDITYEQYF. Based on the CDR3 plus reference TRBV15 and TRBJ2-7, the full variable domain is DAMVIQNPRYQVTQFGKPVTLSCSQTLNHNVMYWYQQKSSQAPKLLFHYYDKDFNNEADTPDNFQSRRPNTSFCFLDIRSPGLGDTAMYLCATSRDITYEQYFGPGTRLTVT.

V and J are TRBV5-1 and TRBJ2-5; a possible D gene is TRBD2 (6 bases). There are 14 residues in the CDR3. From germline, CDR1 is SGHRS and CDR2 YFSETQ. V lost 3 bases to trimming and J lost 5 bases, with 14 bases between them. CDR3 loop: CASSSAGRGETQYF. The CDR3 region has the DNA TGCGCCAGCAGCTCGGCAGGGCGGGGCGAGACCCAGTACTTC.

The chain is built from TRBV4-3 and TRBJ2-7, with D perhaps TRBD1 (6 bases). CDR1 and CDR2 (germline): LGHNA, YSLEER. The CDR3 length is 17 residues. V lost 0 bases, J lost 2 bases, and 17 bases lay in between. The chain's CDR3 is CASSQEAQGLPTYEQYF. The CDR3 nucleotides read TGCGCCAGCAGCCAAGAGGCCCAGGGGCTCCCGACCTACGAGCAGTACTTC.

The rearrangement links TRBV29-1 to TRBJ2-1; 9 bases are shared with TRBD2. Germline-derived CDR1 and CDR2 are SQVTM and ANQGSEA. This CDR3 region has 14 residues. The trim removed 5 bases at V and 4 bases at J, leaving 6 bases unmatched. The CDR3 nucleotides read TGCAGCGTTATAGCGGGGGCCCGATACAATGAGCAGTTCTTC. Encoded protein: CSVIAGARYNEQFF.

The chain combines TRBV5-1 with TRBJ1-2; TRBD1 might be the D (6 bases). Trimming cost V 4 bases and J 9 bases, with 19 bases left between them. Germline V gene lookup returns CDR1 SGHRS and CDR2 YFSETQ. The CDR3 sequence is 14 residues long. The CDR3 nucleotides read TGCGCCAGCAGCCCGGAGACAGGTACCGTCAGCTACACCTTC. The encoded protein is CASSPETGTVSYTF.

V usage is TRBV30 and J usage is TRBJ1-6; the D gene is possibly TRBD1 (6 bases). The V gene's germline CDR1 is GTSNPN and CDR2 SVGIG (reference sequence). The CDR3 extends over 16 amino acids. V lost 0 bases, J lost 7 bases, and 16 bases lay in between. In DNA, the CDR3 is TGTGCCTGGAGTGTAAGGTACAGGGTTCCCAATTCACCCCTCCACTTT. This gives the protein CAWSVRYRVPNSPLHF.

The chain carries TRBV5-6 and TRBJ1-2; D is perhaps TRBD1 (6 bases). V dropped 4 bases and J dropped 4 bases, with 14 bases sitting between them. The V gene's germline CDR1 is SGHDT and CDR2 YYEEEE. The CDR3 length is 14 residues. The CDR3 here is CASSPAGGIYGYTF. CDR3 in DNA: TGTGCCAGCAGCCCGGCGGGGGGCATCTATGGCTACACCTTC.

The chain links TRBV30 to TRBJ1-1; D gene ambiguous. The CDR3 is 14 residues long. The germline V gene has CDR1 GTSNPN and CDR2 SVGIG (reference sequence). V was clipped by 4 bases and J by 0 bases, with 12 bases between them. CDR3 bases: TGTGCCTGGAACCTCGGACGGGTGAACACTGAAGCTTTCTTT. This sequence encodes CAWNLGRVNTEAFF.

This chain links TRBV2 with TRBJ1-6, with 10 bases matching TRBD1. The CDR3 has 15 residues. V dropped 4 bases and J dropped 7; count of bases not matched to a gene: 4. The germline V gene has CDR1 SNHLY and CDR2 FYNNEI. CDR3 sequence reads: CASSVGQGQNSPLHF. Here the CDR3 DNA reads TGTGCCAGCAGTGTGGGACAGGGGCAGAATTCACCCCTCCACTTT.

As to this clone: The sample carries other DNA sequences with the same CDR3. The rearrangement links TRBV5-1 to TRBJ2-2; unclear D gene. Looked up from germline, CDR1 is SGHRS and CDR2 is YFSETQ. V shed 4 bases and J shed 5 bases, with 3 bases lying between them. CDR3 length: 11 amino acids. In DNA, the CDR3 is TGCGCCAGCAGCAGGACCGGGGAGCTGTTTTTT. Translating it yields CASSRTGELFF.

V is TRBV2 and J is TRBJ2-1; D is undetermined. The V and J ends lost 3 bases and 5 bases respectively, with 8 bases between them. The CDR3 runs 13 residues. Germline CDR1 and CDR2: SNHLY and FYNNEI. CDR3 DNA: TGTGCCAGCAGTGATTTCCCGGACAATGAGCAGTTCTTC. Protein: CASSDFPDNEQFF. Variable domain in full (rest from reference TRBV2 and TRBJ2-1): EPEVTQTPSHQVTQMGQEVILRCVPISNHLYFYWYRQILGQKVEFLVSFYNNEISEKSEIFDDQFSVERPDGSNFTLKIRSTKLEDSAMYFCASSDFPDNEQFFGPGTRLTVL.

A few counts support this clone. The V gene is TRBV29-1, the J gene TRBJ2-7; tentative D call: TRBD2 (5 bases). Germline CDR1 is SQVTM and CDR2 is ANQGSEA. This CDR3 region has 13 residues. V lost 6 bases and J 0 bases, leaving 12 bases between the germline ends. This CDR3 is CSVRRTDSYEQYF. The CDR3 DNA follows: TGCAGCGTGCGACGGACTGACTCCTACGAGCAGTACTTC.

This sequence joins TRBV27 and TRBJ2-7; D not certain. Per germline, CDR1 MNHEY and CDR2 SMNVEV (reference sequence). The CDR3 runs to 15 residues. V lost 2 bases to trimming and J lost 0 bases, with 11 bases between them. The CDR3 DNA sequence: TGTGCCAGCAGTTTACGCCCACAGAGCTCCTACGAGCAGTACTTC. Protein sequence: CASSLRPQSSYEQYF.

The chain employs TRBV29-1 and TRBJ1-2; D uncertain. The CDR3 spans 12 residues. The V gene lost 0 bases and the J gene lost 4 bases, with 6 bases spanning the gap. Germline lookup yields CDR1 SQVTM and CDR2 ANQGSEA. In DNA form, the CDR3 reads TGCAGCGTTGAAGATCCCAGCTATGGCTACACCTTC. It encodes CSVEDPSYGYTF.

In its sample, this clone was seen a few times. The J gene is TRBJ2-2, the V gene TRBV5-6, with 9 bases lining up with TRBD1. CDR3 length equals 16 residues. The V gene end was trimmed by 3 bases and the J gene end by 1 base; junction bases not matched to a gene: 4. Germline V lookup: CDR1 SGHDT, CDR2 YYEEEE. CDR3 sequence reads: CASSSLGQGNTGELFF. CDR3 sequence (DNA): TGTGCCAGCAGCTCCCTGGGACAGGGGAACACCGGGGAGCTGTTTTTT.

This clone has a handful of counts. V is TRBV29-1 and J is TRBJ1-1, with a weak D call TRBD1 (6 bases). V shed 6 bases and J shed 1 base, with 12 bases lying between them. Germline V gives CDR1 SQVTM, CDR2 ANQGSEA. CDR3 length: 13 residues. Here the CDR3 reads CSVMTTGNTEAFF. The CDR3 nucleotides are TGCAGCGTCATGACGACAGGGAACACTGAAGCTTTCTTT. The complete variable domain, with remaining parts taken from reference TRBV29-1 and TRBJ1-1, reads SAVISQKPSRDICQRGTSLTIQCQVDSQVTMMFWYRQQPGQSLTLIATANQGSEATYESGFVIDKFPISRPNLTFSTLTVSNMSPEDSSIYLCSVMTTGNTEAFFGQGTRLTVV.

The V and J genes are TRBV18 and TRBJ2-5, with a possible D match to TRBD1 (5 bases). V was pared by 5 bases and J by 4 bases, with 17 bases between. CDR1 and CDR2 (germline): KGHSH, LQKENI. There are 15 residues in the CDR3. CDR3 in DNA: TGTGCCAGCTCATCAACAGGCAATAGAGGAGAGACCCAGTACTTC. This codes for CASSSTGNRGETQYF.